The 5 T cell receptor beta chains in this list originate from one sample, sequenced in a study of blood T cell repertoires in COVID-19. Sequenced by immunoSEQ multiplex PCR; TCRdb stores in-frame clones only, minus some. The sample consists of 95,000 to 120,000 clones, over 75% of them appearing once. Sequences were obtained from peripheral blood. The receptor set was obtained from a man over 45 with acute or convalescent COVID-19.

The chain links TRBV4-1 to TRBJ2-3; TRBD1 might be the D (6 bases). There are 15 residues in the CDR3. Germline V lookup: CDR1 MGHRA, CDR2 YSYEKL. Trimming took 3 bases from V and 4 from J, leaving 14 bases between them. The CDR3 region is CASSQSWGRADTQYF. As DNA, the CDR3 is TGCGCCAGCAGCCAGTCCTGGGGGCGCGCAGATACGCAGTATTTT.

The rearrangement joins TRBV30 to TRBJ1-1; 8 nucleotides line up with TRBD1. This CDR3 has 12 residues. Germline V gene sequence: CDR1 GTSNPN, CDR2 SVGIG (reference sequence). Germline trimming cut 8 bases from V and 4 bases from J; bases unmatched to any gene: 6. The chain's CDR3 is CAGGQDGTEAFF. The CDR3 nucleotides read TGTGCCGGGGGACAGGACGGCACTGAAGCTTTCTTT.

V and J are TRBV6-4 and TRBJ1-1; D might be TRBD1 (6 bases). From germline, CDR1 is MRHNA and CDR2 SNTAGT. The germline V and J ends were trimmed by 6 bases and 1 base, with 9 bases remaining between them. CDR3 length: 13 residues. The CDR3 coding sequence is TGTGCCAGCAGCAGGGGTAGGAACACTGAAGCTTTCTTT. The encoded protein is CASSRGRNTEAFF.

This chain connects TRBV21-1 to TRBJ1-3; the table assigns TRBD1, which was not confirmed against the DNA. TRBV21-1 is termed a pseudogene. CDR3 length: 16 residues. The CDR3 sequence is CASTQTTDRAGNTIYF. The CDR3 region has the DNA TGTGCCAGCACCCAGACTACTGACAGGGCTGGAAACACCATATATTTT.

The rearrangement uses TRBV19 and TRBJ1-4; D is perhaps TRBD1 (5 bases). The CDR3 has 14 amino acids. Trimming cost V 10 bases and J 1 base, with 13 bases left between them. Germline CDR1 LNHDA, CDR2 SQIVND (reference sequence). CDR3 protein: CATWGGGTNEKLFF. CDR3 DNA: TGTGCCACCTGGGGGGGTGGAACTAATGAAAAACTGTTTTTT.